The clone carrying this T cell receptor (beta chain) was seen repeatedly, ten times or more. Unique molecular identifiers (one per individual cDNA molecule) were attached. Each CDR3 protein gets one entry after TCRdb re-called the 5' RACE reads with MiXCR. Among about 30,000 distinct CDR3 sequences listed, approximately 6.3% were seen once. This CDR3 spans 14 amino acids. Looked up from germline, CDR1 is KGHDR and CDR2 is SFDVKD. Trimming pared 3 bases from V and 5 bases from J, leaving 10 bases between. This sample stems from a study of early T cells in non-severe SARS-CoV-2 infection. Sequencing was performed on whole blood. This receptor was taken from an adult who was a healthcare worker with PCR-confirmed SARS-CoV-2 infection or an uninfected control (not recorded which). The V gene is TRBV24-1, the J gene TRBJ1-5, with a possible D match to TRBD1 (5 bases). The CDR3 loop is CATSDRGIDQPQHF. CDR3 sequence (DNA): TGTGCCACCAGTGATCGGGGGATTGATCAGCCCCAGCATTTT.